This T cell receptor beta chain comes out of a study of blood T cells in healthy people across ages. There are many counts of this clonotype. As yet, its antigen is unknown. Findings and limits, study-wide: A roughly linear fall in TCR beta diversity per million T cells was seen with increasing age. It was the long-lived donors that had more naive CD4+ cells and higher diversity than aged donors.

For the second PCR, which ran for about 6 to 11 cycles, a sample-barcoded 5' primer and a J-beta primer mix were used. The template-switch adaptor, which had 12 random nucleotides, put a tag on each cDNA molecule. TCRdb independently ran MiXCR on the 5' RACE reads; one entry per CDR3 protein. The sample has about 380,000 distinct CDR3 sequences; 52% are singletons. CDR3 length equals 14 residues. Trimming pared 3 bases from V and 6 bases from J, leaving 12 bases between. The receptor was isolated from a man in his sixties in good health. The chain employs TRBV12-3 or TRBV12-4 and TRBJ2-1, with D possibly matching TRBD2 (6 bases). The sequencing input was blood. The CDR3 region has the DNA TGTGCCAGCAGTTTTGGAGGGGCAGGCAATGAGCAGTTCTTC. This translates into CASSFGGAGNEQFF.